This T cell receptor (beta chain) was documented in a study of T cells in Graves' hyperthyroidism and ophthalmopathy. Regarding the study as a whole: Before onset, by a median of around 6.4 months, the model predicted ophthalmopathy. Blood also carried most thyroid clonotypes expanded above 0.001.

Amplification of TCR beta CDR3 regions was performed using RNA transcripts as template. The HTBI set primed first-round TCR CDR3 RT-PCR. TCRdb analysed the multiplex PCR reads with MiXCR anew, one entry per CDR3 protein. The table shows a few hundred thousand distinct CDR3 sequences, with about 15% occurring only once. This CDR3 region has 16 residues. Looked up from germline, CDR1 is LNHNV and CDR2 is YYDKDF (reference sequence). Patients with uncontrolled infections, other autoimmune diseases, pregnancy or lactation were excluded. PBMCs were derived from 10 ml fresh peripheral blood. With respect to this clonotype: Antigen specificity is unknown. A much larger clone is a single base away; this may be a read error.

The sequence came from a woman between 25 and 40 years old with Graves' hyperthyroidism. This rearrangement joins TRBV15 to TRBJ2-1; D remains unclear. Sequencing was done on a sample of blood. The CDR3 DNA reads as TGTGCCACCAGCAGAGCCCGTACCCCACAATACAATGAGCAGCTCTTC. Translated: CATSRARTPQYNEQLF.